The 21 T cell receptor beta chains reported below all come from one sample, sequenced in a study of neoadjuvant anti-PD-1 for oral cavity cancer. TCRdb keeps only in-frame clones here, not all; method: immunoSEQ multiplex PCR. The sample has roughly 16,000 clones, about three fifths seen once. The sample was PBMCs, taken before nivolumab (anti-PD-1) treatment. All receptors derive from a person between 35 and 79 years old with oral cavity squamous cell carcinoma.

V usage is TRBV9 and J usage is TRBJ1-3; TRBD1 might be the D (6 bases). The CDR3 has 17 amino acids. V lost 3 bases to trimming and J lost 0 bases, with 16 bases between them. In germline, CDR1 is SGDLS, CDR2 YYNGEE. Written as DNA, the CDR3 is TGTGCCAGCAGCGGTCGAGGTACAGGGCTCTCTGGAAACACCATATATTTT. This gives the protein CASSGRGTGLSGNTIYF.

This chain uses TRBV2 with TRBJ2-3; perhaps D is TRBD1 or TRBD2 (5 bases each). Trimming removed 10 bases from V and 8 bases from J, with 16 bases in between. CDR1 is SNHLY, CDR2 FYNNEI, per germline. The CDR3 has 12 residues. CDR3 residues: CATGLGQGTQYF. In DNA, the CDR3 is TGTGCCACAGGACTCGGGCAGGGTACGCAGTATTTT.

CDR3 DNA sequence: TGTGCCAGAAGATCCGACAGGGAACAAGAGACCCAGTACTTC. Its protein product is CARRSDREQETQYF. The chain carries TRBV5-3 and TRBJ2-5, with 7 bases fitting TRBD1. TRBV5-3 is filed as an ORF, its function uncertain. Germline trimming cut 5 bases from V and 2 bases from J; bases unmatched to any gene: 6. The CDR3 is made up of 14 amino acids.

This clone was observed a few times. This sequence joins TRBV7-8 and TRBJ2-5; TRBD2 agrees at 8 bases. The V gene end was trimmed by 6 bases and the J gene end by 9 bases; junction bases not matched to a gene: 15. The CDR3 is made up of 15 amino acids. Germline-derived CDR1 and CDR2 are SGHVS and FQNEAQ. CDR3 nucleotide sequence: TGTGCCAGCAGTTCTCAAACTAGCGGCCCTCAGGCCCAGTACTTC. Translating gives CASSSQTSGPQAQYF.

This clone occurred a few times. The chain employs TRBV7-6 and TRBJ2-2; possible D gene TRBD1, 5 bases. This CDR3 has 16 residues. CDR1 and CDR2 (germline): SGHVS, FNYEAQ. V shed 0 bases and J shed 5 bases, with 13 bases lying between them. CDR3 region: CASSLADQGVTGELFF. CDR3 nucleotides: TGTGCCAGCAGCTTAGCTGACCAGGGTGTTACCGGGGAGCTGTTTTTT.

This clone was recorded once. The CDR3 reads CATEEENQPQHF. CDR3 in DNA: TGTGCCACGGAGGAGGAGAATCAGCCCCAGCATTTT. This chain uses TRBV28 with TRBJ1-5; D gene ambiguous. Germline-derived CDR1 and CDR2 are MDHEN and SYDVKM. V was cut by 10 bases and J by 4 bases, with 11 bases left in between. There are 12 residues in the CDR3.

This chain uses TRBV10-2 with TRBJ2-7; D is unclear. CDR3 length: 12 amino acids. CDR1 is WSHSY, CDR2 SAAADI, per germline. Trimming took off 8 bases at V and 4 bases at J, with 12 bases between the two ends. CDR3 protein: CASGEPIYEQYF. CDR3 nucleotides: TGCGCCAGCGGGGAACCTATTTACGAGCAGTACTTC.

A few counts support this clone. The chain couples TRBV6-5 to TRBJ2-7; D is possibly TRBD1 (6 bases). Germline V lookup: CDR1 MNHEY, CDR2 SVGAGI. The CDR3 extends over 14 amino acids. Trimming took off 4 bases at V and 4 bases at J, with 14 bases between the two ends. CDR3: CASSSGQKLYEQYF. The CDR3 DNA is TGTGCCAGCAGTTCGGGACAAAAACTTTACGAGCAGTACTTC.

The rearrangement uses TRBV11-3 and TRBJ1-3, with a weak D call TRBD1 (5 bases). The CDR3 contains 13 residues. CDR1 SGHNT and CDR2 YENEEA come from the germline V gene. V lost 5 bases to trimming and J lost 4 bases, with 9 bases between them. Written as DNA, the CDR3 is TGTGCCAGCAGCCCGGACACCGGAAACACCATATATTTT. It translates to CASSPDTGNTIYF.

This clone was counted between two and nine times. V is TRBV30 and J is TRBJ2-1, with D perhaps TRBD1 (5 bases). This CDR3 region has 16 residues. V was trimmed by 2 bases and J by 0 bases, leaving 14 bases between them. Germline assignment: CDR1 GTSNPN and CDR2 SVGIG (reference sequence). This chain's CDR3 is CAWSQTRQSSYNEQFF. In nucleotides, the CDR3 is TGTGCCTGGAGTCAGACACGACAGAGCTCCTACAATGAGCAGTTCTTC. The variable domain in full, completed from reference TRBV30 and TRBJ2-1, reads SQTIHQWPATLVQPVGSPLSLECTVEGTSNPNLYWYRQAAGRGLQLLFYSVGIGQISSEVPQNLSASRPQDRQFILSSKKLLLSDSGFYLCAWSQTRQSSYNEQFFGPGTRLTVL.

The table lists this clone with a count of one. The chain employs TRBV29-1 and TRBJ2-7; perhaps TRBD1 as D (5 bases). V gave up 4 bases and J gave up 3 bases, with 19 bases separating them. The germline V gene has CDR1 SQVTM and CDR2 ANQGSEA. The CDR3 totals 15 residues. The CDR3 is CSVGKGKALGYEQYF. Here the CDR3 DNA reads TGCAGCGTTGGGAAGGGGAAAGCCCTCGGCTACGAGCAGTACTTC.

This clone was recorded a few times. The CDR3 DNA reads TGTGCCTGGAGGCCAGCCCCGAACACCGGGGAGCTGTTTTTT. Protein sequence: CAWRPAPNTGELFF. The chain couples TRBV30 to TRBJ2-2; no reliable D call. Germline V lookup: CDR1 GTSNPN, CDR2 SVGIG (reference sequence). V gave up 3 bases and J gave up 0 bases, with 8 bases separating them. The CDR3 has 14 amino acids.

The J gene is TRBJ2-1, the V gene TRBV5-1; 9 bases match TRBD2. CDR1 SGHRS and CDR2 YFSETQ come from the germline V gene. The CDR3 loop spans 15 amino acids. Trimming cost V 0 bases and J 8 bases; bases outside gene matches: 6. The CDR3 DNA sequence: TGCGCCAGCAGCTTGGGAGGCGGGAGGGTCGATGAGCAGTTCTTC. It encodes CASSLGGGRVDEQFF.

The CDR3 spells CASRGTPGGETQYF. The CDR3 coding sequence is TGTGCCAGCAGGGGGACACCCGGGGGAGAGACCCAGTACTTC. V usage is TRBV6-1 and J usage is TRBJ2-5; tentatively, D is TRBD1 or TRBD2 (6 bases each). This CDR3 has 14 amino acids. Looked up from germline, CDR1 is MNHNS and CDR2 is SASEGT. V was pared by 6 bases and J by 4 bases, with 15 bases between.

This clone appeared a few times. This chain links TRBV20-1 with TRBJ2-7; D remains ambiguous. Germline V gene sequence: CDR1 DFQATT, CDR2 SNEGSKA (reference sequence). V was shortened by 3 bases and J by 4 bases, with 7 bases between the two germline ends. This CDR3 region has 11 residues. This CDR3 is CSASARYEQYF. The DNA of the CDR3 is TGCAGTGCTAGCGCTCGATACGAGCAGTACTTC.

The chain is built from TRBV7-2 and TRBJ2-5; the D is unclear. The CDR3 totals 14 residues. Per germline, CDR1 SGHTA and CDR2 FQGNSA. The germline V and J ends were trimmed by 3 bases and 3 bases, with 11 bases remaining between them. DNA for the CDR3: TGTGCCAGCAGCTTTTACGCTGGAAAAGAGACCCAGTACTTC. Protein: CASSFYAGKETQYF.

This clone has only a few counts. The V and J genes are TRBV7-9 and TRBJ2-7, with D perhaps matching TRBD2 (6 bases). Trimming took 4 bases from V and 7 from J, leaving 14 bases between them. Germline CDR1 SEHNR, CDR2 FQNEAQ (reference sequence). The CDR3 runs 13 residues. The CDR3 region is CASSSVGAGEQYF. The DNA of the CDR3 is TGTGCCAGCAGCTCTGTGGGAGCGGGTGAGCAGTACTTC.

The chain joins TRBV11-2 to TRBJ2-7; no reliable D call. The CDR3 is 16 amino acids. The ends were cut back, 1 base at V and 0 bases at J, with 13 bases in the middle. Germline V gives CDR1 SGHAT, CDR2 FQNNGV. The CDR3 region is CASSLGQQLGSYEQYF. The DNA of the CDR3 is TGTGCCAGCAGCTTAGGGCAGCAGCTGGGCTCCTACGAGCAGTACTTC.

The CDR3 DNA is TGTGCCAGCAGCGGGGTATCAGATACGCAGTATTTT. Amino acids: CASSGVSDTQYF. The V gene is TRBV7-2, the J gene TRBJ2-3; D is uncertain. Trimming shortened V by 5 bases and J by 4 bases, and 7 bases separated the two germline ends. This CDR3 contains 12 residues. Germline V gene lookup returns CDR1 SGHTA and CDR2 FQGNSA.

This clone was seen a single time. J is TRBJ2-7 and V is TRBV6-5, with TRBD1 identical over 8 bases. The junction had 10 bases not matched to a gene; V was cut back by 4 bases and J by 8 bases. This CDR3 has 14 amino acids. Per the germline V gene, CDR1 is MNHEY and CDR2 is SVGAGI. The CDR3 bases are TGTGCCAGCAGTTCACCCGACAGGGGTGGGAAGCAGTACTTC. Residues: CASSSPDRGGKQYF.

The table lists this clone with a few counts. The J gene is TRBJ2-7, the V gene TRBV7-9; tentatively, D is TRBD1 or TRBD2 (5 bases each). V was cut by 8 bases and J by 8 bases, with 16 bases left in between. This CDR3 spans 12 amino acids. The germline CDR1 and CDR2 sequences are SEHNR and FQNEAQ (reference sequence). The CDR3 is CASSPGQGQQYF. CDR3 bases: TGTGCCAGCTCCCCGGGGCAGGGTCAGCAGTACTTC.